Following are 8 T cell receptor beta chains from one sample sequenced in a study of cytomegalovirus exposure and HLA in healthy donors (TCRdb year 2017). Library method: the immunoSEQ multiplex PCR assay. For the multiplex PCR, a mixture combining 60 forward primers for TCR Vbeta segments and 13 reverse primers for TCR Jbeta segments was used. The immuneACCESS repertoire file appears here via TCRdb, limited to in-frame rearrangements. These files lack a portion of the clones; in checked studies, under half of the deficit traces to unresolved V genes, and the cause of the others is not known. The sample's table lists a count of fewer than 200,000 clones. Together, the top ten hold almost 6.5% of the sample. Sequenced material: PBMCs. All receptors derive from a man aged 25 to 45 in good health and CMV-seronegative.

This chain connects TRBV7-2 to TRBJ1-1; D call uncertain. CDR1 is SGHTA, CDR2 FQGNSA, per germline. Trimming took off 2 bases at V and 3 bases at J, with 7 bases between the two ends. The CDR3 is 13 amino acids. The chain's CDR3 is CASSLSGDTEAFF. For the CDR3, the DNA is TGTGCCAGCAGCTTATCGGGAGACACTGAAGCTTTCTTT.

The rearrangement links TRBV6-6 to TRBJ1-1; perhaps TRBD1 as D (5 bases). From germline, CDR1 is MNHNY and CDR2 SVGAGI (reference sequence). V was shortened by 2 bases and J by 11 bases, with 12 bases between the two germline ends. The length of the CDR3 is 12 residues. The CDR3 coding sequence is TGTGCCAGCAGTTACGAGAAGGGGCTCGCTTTCTTT. It encodes CASSYEKGLAFF.

The DNA of the CDR3 is TGCGCCAGCAGCTGGCAGGGCGATGGCGAGCAGTACTTC. Translated: CASSWQGDGEQYF. This chain uses TRBV5-1 with TRBJ2-7, with D tentatively TRBD1 (5 bases). The V end was cut by 3 bases, the J end by 6 bases, with 13 bases between. This CDR3 has 13 residues. CDR1 SGHRS and CDR2 YFSETQ come from the germline V gene.

V and J are TRBV6-5 and TRBJ1-4, with TRBD1 matching 7 bases. Trimming at V came to 6 bases and at J to 0 bases, leaving 1 base not matched to a gene. Germline V gene data show CDR1 as MNHEY and CDR2 as SVGAGI. CDR3 size: 14 residues. CDR3 sequence reads: CASRGTATNEKLFF. For the CDR3, the DNA is TGTGCCAGCAGGGGGACAGCAACTAATGAAAAACTGTTTTTT.

This chain uses TRBV27 with TRBJ2-5, with a weak D call TRBD2 (6 bases). The better agreement between TRBJ2-7 and the DNA end casts doubt on the J call. The CDR3 sequence is 16 residues long. From germline, CDR1 is MNHEY and CDR2 SMNVEV (reference sequence). The CDR3: CASSFFSGLSSYEQYF. The CDR3 DNA reads as TGTGCCAGCAGTTTCTTTTCGGGACTCAGCTCCTACGAGCAGTACTTC.

The V and J genes are TRBV2 and TRBJ2-3, with 10 positions matching TRBD2. The CDR3 is 14 residues long. V shed 8 bases, J shed 2 bases, and the junction held 4 bases outside the gene matches. Germline V gives CDR1 SNHLY, CDR2 FYNNEI. The CDR3 loop reads CASGLAGVTDTQYF. The CDR3 region has the DNA TGTGCCAGCGGGCTAGCGGGGGTCACAGATACGCAGTATTTT.

The rearrangement links TRBV4-2 to TRBJ2-3; D is unresolved. With 0 bases removed from V and 0 bases from J, the gap between germline ends came to 10 bases. The CDR3 is made up of 16 amino acids. CDR1 and CDR2 (germline): LGHNA, YNFKEQ. Here the CDR3 reads CASSQDVATSTDTQYF. The CDR3 DNA sequence: TGTGCCAGCAGCCAAGATGTCGCTACTAGCACAGATACGCAGTATTTT.

V usage is TRBV25-1 and J usage is TRBJ1-2; D is uncertain. The CDR3 length is 12 residues. The ends were cut back, 6 bases at V and 0 bases at J, with 5 bases in the middle. CDR1 and CDR2 (germline): MGHDK, SYGVNS. CDR3 coding DNA: TGTGCCAGCAGAGGAGCTAACTATGGCTACACCTTC. This encodes CASRGANYGYTF.